This T cell receptor (beta chain) derives from a study of cytomegalovirus exposure and HLA in healthy donors. PCR employed 60 Vbeta and 13 Jbeta primers. Authors' analysis steps: The authors later counted about 80 million unique TCR beta chains, about 11 million of them shared. Here immunoSEQ multiplex PCR was the method, and the copy in TCRdb shows in-frame clones only, minus some. V and J calls and clone size are those listed in that table; D and trimming were worked out from the DNA. The repertoire holds 100,000 to 150,000 clones, roughly 70% seen once, with 4% in the top ten. CDR1 MNHEY and CDR2 SMNVEV come from the germline V gene (reference sequence). Trimming pared 6 bases from V and 12 bases from J, leaving 15 bases between. The CDR3 spans 12 residues.

The chain employs TRBV27 and TRBJ2-1; D possibly corresponds to TRBD2 (6 bases). The sample consisted of PBMCs. The receptor's source is a man aged 40-55 years in good health and CMV-seropositive. This CDR3 is CASSKAGGRQFF. The CDR3, as DNA: TGTGCCAGCAGCAAAGCCGGGGGAAGGCAGTTCTTC.